Detailed here is one T cell receptor (beta chain). TCRdb called the 5' RACE reads again in MiXCR, with one record for every CDR3 protein. The sample consists of about 86,000 distinct CDR3 sequences, approximately 12% of them appearing once. The sample is drawn from a study of spatial heterogeneity in lung cancer. Time point noted: sample taken at primary tumor resection. The sequenced material consisted of unsorted whole RNA from tumor, nontumor lung or frozen PBMC. The CDR3 has 15 amino acids. CDR1 is DFQATT, CDR2 SNEGSKA, per germline (reference sequence). After removal of 7 bases from V and 0 bases from J, the junction contained 5 bases not matched to a gene.

The sample here was PBMCs, taken at surgery. The gene calls are TRBV20-1 and TRBJ2-2, with 10 bases lining up with TRBD2. The source of this sequence is a male donor with early-stage non-small cell lung cancer. The CDR3 here is CSVSGRTTNTGELFF. CDR3 in DNA: TGCAGTGTTAGCGGGAGGACTACGAACACCGGGGAGCTGTTTTTT.